The clone carrying this T cell receptor beta chain was recorded at least ten times. What it recognizes is unknown. These data come from a study of T cells in Graves' hyperthyroidism and ophthalmopathy. Template material for amplifying TCR beta CDR3 regions consisted of RNA transcripts. Primed by the HTBI set, a first-round RT-PCR was run on the TCR CDR3. TCRdb called the multiplex PCR reads again in MiXCR, with one record for every CDR3 protein. The sample has 500,000 to 550,000 distinct CDR3 sequences, 20% to 25% seen once. Newly diagnosed patients aged 18 to 65 had hyperthyroidism of under 2 months' duration. Fresh 10 ml peripheral blood yielded PBMCs. CDR1 is GTSNPN, CDR2 SVGIG, per germline (reference sequence). The CDR3 totals 13 residues. Trimming pared 4 bases from V and 2 bases from J, leaving 8 bases between. Study-level points and caveats: Prediction of ophthalmopathy progression came a median 6.5 months pre-onset. Most thyroid clonotypes expanded above 0.001 were also detected in blood.

The material sequenced was blood. The source of this sequence is a young man with Graves' hyperthyroidism. This chain joins TRBV30 and TRBJ2-2; the D is unclear. Here the CDR3 DNA reads TGTGCCTGGACGTGGAGTAACACCGGGGAGCTGTTTTTT. It yields the protein CAWTWSNTGELFF.